The 29 T cell receptor beta chains in this list originate from one sample, sequenced in a study of T-cell reconstitution after alpha-beta-depleted transplantation in children. The TCRbeta library was prepared with unique molecular identifiers. A single record per CDR3 protein comes from TCRdb applying MiXCR to the PCR reads. The table has 200,000 to 250,000 distinct CDR3 sequences, under 9.5% seen once. Sequencing used PBMCs, mostly from graft donor cells, obtained 180 days after TCRalphabeta/CD19-depleted stem cell transplant. All receptors derive from a male patient under 18 who had a stem cell transplant for acute lymphoblastic leukemia, so the T cells may come from the graft donor.

This clonotype was recorded many times. V is TRBV12-3 or TRBV12-4 and J is TRBJ1-5, with 11 bases that match TRBD1. V lost 5 bases to trimming and J lost 5 bases; unmatched junction nucleotides: 5. The CDR3 contains 15 residues. CDR3 amino acids: CASSPPGQGDQPQHF. CDR3 bases: TGTGCCAGCAGTCCACCGGGACAGGGGGATCAGCCCCAGCATTTT.

This clonotype was seen ten or more times. The J gene is TRBJ1-2, the V gene TRBV6-2 or TRBV6-3, with 8 bases that match TRBD1. Germline loops: CDR1 MNHEY, CDR2 SVGEGT. The CDR3 runs to 13 residues. Unmatched junction bases numbered 8, after V lost 8 bases and J lost 6 bases. The CDR3 nucleotides are TGTGCCAGCGGCCCGCAGGGGGCAGATGGCTACACCTTC. Protein sequence: CASGPQGADGYTF.

This clonotype occurred many times. The chain is built from TRBV6-5 and TRBJ2-3; the match to TRBD2 covers 8 bases. Germline CDR1 is MNHEY and CDR2 is SVGAGI. After removal of 1 base from V and 4 bases from J, the junction contained 7 bases not matched to a gene. This CDR3 has 16 residues. The CDR3 reads CASSYWRGARADTQYF. Written as DNA, the CDR3 is TGTGCCAGCAGTTACTGGCGGGGGGCCCGGGCAGATACGCAGTATTTT.

Many counts were recorded for this clonotype. The V and J genes are TRBV28 and TRBJ1-5; D may be TRBD1 (6 bases). This CDR3 has 15 residues. The V and J ends lost 4 bases and 5 bases respectively, with 15 bases between them. Germline assignment: CDR1 MDHEN and CDR2 SYDVKM. In DNA form, the CDR3 reads TGTGCCAGCAGTTCGACAGGACGGGGTCATCAGCCCCAGCATTTT. Protein sequence: CASSSTGRGHQPQHF.

This clonotype was seen repeatedly, ten times or more. This sequence joins TRBV19 and TRBJ2-1; D is perhaps TRBD2 (6 bases). Trimming took 6 bases from V and 7 from J, leaving 22 bases between them. The CDR3 contains 16 residues. Germline V gene lookup returns CDR1 LNHDA and CDR2 SQIVND (reference sequence). CDR3 sequence: CASRNRTIPFGNEQFF. The CDR3 bases are TGTGCCAGTAGAAATCGGACTATCCCCTTCGGGAATGAGCAGTTCTTC.

This clonotype was seen repeatedly, ten times or more. This chain joins TRBV20-1 and TRBJ2-7, with 9 positions matching TRBD2. The CDR3 contains 15 residues. CDR1 is DFQATT and CDR2 is SNEGSKA in the germline V gene (reference sequence). The trim removed 0 bases at V and 7 bases at J, leaving 10 bases unmatched. The CDR3 sequence: CSARDPGSGGSEQYF. CDR3 coding DNA: TGCAGTGCTAGAGATCCGGGTAGCGGGGGTTCAGAGCAGTACTTC.

A few counts support this clonotype. The chain combines TRBV23-1 with TRBJ2-2; 7 nucleotides line up with TRBD1. TRBV23-1 is an ORF for which the function is uncertain. V lost 10 bases to trimming and J lost 8 bases; unmatched junction nucleotides: 4. This CDR3 has 11 residues. The CDR3 nucleotides are TGCGCCACCCAACAGGGGGGGGAGCTGTTTTTT. This translates into CATQQGGELFF.

This clonotype was recorded many times. The chain joins TRBV12-3 or TRBV12-4 to TRBJ1-2, with D perhaps matching TRBD1 (5 bases). The CDR3 is 14 residues long. The V gene lost 8 bases and the J gene lost 3 bases, with 16 bases spanning the gap. This CDR3 reads CASGRYRSDYGYTF. DNA of the CDR3: TGTGCCAGCGGGCGGTACAGGTCGGACTATGGCTACACCTTC.

This clonotype was observed many times. V is TRBV13 and J is TRBJ1-3, with D hard to call. The CDR3 totals 12 residues. Per germline, CDR1 PRHDT and CDR2 FYEKMQ (reference sequence). V gave up 5 bases and J gave up 4 bases, with 6 bases separating them. Written as DNA, the CDR3 is TGTGCCAGCAGCCCCAGGGGAAACACCATATATTTT. It yields the protein CASSPRGNTIYF. The full variable domain, in which reference TRBV13 and TRBJ1-3 provide the parts outside the CDR3, is AAGVIQSPRHLIKEKRETATLKCYPIPRHDTVYWYQQGPGQDPQFLISFYEKMQSDKGSIPDRFSAQQFSDYHSELNMSSLELGDSALYFCASSPRGNTIYFGEGSWLTVV.

This clonotype has a count of ten or more. The genes are TRBV5-1 and TRBJ1-2; 8 positions agree with TRBD1. This CDR3 region has 16 residues. V was clipped by 4 bases and J by 8 bases; unmatched bases: 16. Germline V gene lookup returns CDR1 SGHRS and CDR2 YFSETQ. DNA for the CDR3: TGCGCCAGCAGCCTTGGACAGGGTCGGCGAGTGGAGGGCTACACCTTC. This codes for CASSLGQGRRVEGYTF.

The chain links TRBV12-5 to TRBJ2-2, with D maybe TRBD1 (6 bases). This CDR3 has 20 amino acids. The germline V and J ends were trimmed by 3 bases and 0 bases, with 23 bases remaining between them. Germline V CDR1 and CDR2: LGHNT, FRNRAP. The chain's CDR3 is CASGFQAGITGTANTGELFF. The CDR3 bases are TGTGCTAGTGGTTTCCAAGCCGGTATTACAGGGACCGCGAACACCGGGGAGCTGTTTTTT. The full variable domain, rest sourced from reference TRBV12-5 and TRBJ2-2, is DARVTQTPRHKVTEMGQEVTMRCQPILGHNTVFWYRQTMMQGLELLAYFRNRAPLDDSGMPKDRFSAEMPDATLATLKIQPSEPRDSAVYFCASGFQAGITGTANTGELFFGEGSRLTVL.

This clonotype was found many times. The chain recombines TRBV5-4 with TRBJ2-2; 8 bases map to TRBD2. CDR1 and CDR2 from the germline V gene are SGHNT and YYREEE (reference sequence). V shed 4 bases and J 9 bases; nucleotides not matched to a gene: 8. This CDR3 is built from 14 residues. The CDR3 coding sequence is TGTGCCAGCAGCCCGGGGGGGGCCGGCCGGGAGCTGTTTTTT. Its protein product is CASSPGGAGRELFF. Variable domain in full (rest from reference TRBV5-4 and TRBJ2-2): ETGVTQSPTHLIKTRGQQVTLRCSSQSGHNTVSWYQQALGQGPQFIFQYYREEENGRGNFPPRFSGLQFPNYSSELNVNALELDDSALYLCASSPGGAGRELFFGEGSRLTVL.

This clonotype occurred many times. CDR3 region: CASRLGGATQYF. As DNA, the CDR3 is TGTGCCAGCAGACTGGGGGGGGCAACGCAGTATTTT. The V gene is TRBV2, the J gene TRBJ2-3; TRBD2 might be the D (7 bases). V lost 6 bases and J 9 bases, leaving 13 bases between the germline ends. There are 12 residues in the CDR3. CDR1 and CDR2 (germline): SNHLY, FYNNEI.

At least ten counts were recorded for this clonotype. The V gene is TRBV29-1, the J gene TRBJ2-7; TRBD2 is a possible D gene (5 bases). This CDR3 spans 11 amino acids. Germline V lookup: CDR1 SQVTM, CDR2 ANQGSEA. The V gene lost 4 bases and the J gene lost 1 base, with 5 bases spanning the gap. The CDR3 DNA is TGCAGCGTTGGCGGGTCCTACGAGCAGTACTTC. It is translated as CSVGGSYEQYF.

This clonotype was counted ten times or more. The chain recombines TRBV7-9 with TRBJ2-1; D not certain. Per germline, CDR1 SEHNR and CDR2 FQNEAQ (reference sequence). Trimming left V 1 base short and J 6 bases short, with 7 bases between. CDR3 size: 13 residues. CDR3 DNA: TGTGCCAGCAGCTTAGGGTACGGCAATGAGCAGTTCTTC. Translating gives CASSLGYGNEQFF. The variable domain in full, completed from reference TRBV7-9 and TRBJ2-1, reads DTGVSQNPRHKITKRGQNVTFRCDPISEHNRLYWYRQTLGQGPEFLTYFQNEAQLEKSRLLSDRFSAERPKGSFSTLEIQRTEQGDSAMYLCASSLGYGNEQFFGPGTRLTVL.

This clonotype was detected many times. V and J are TRBV20-1 and TRBJ2-1, with D perhaps TRBD2 (5 bases). Germline lookup yields CDR1 DFQATT and CDR2 SNEGSKA (reference sequence). V was cut by 3 bases and J by 7 bases, with 7 bases left in between. This CDR3 comprises 11 residues. The CDR3 sequence is CSARWRNEQFF. Here the CDR3 DNA reads TGCAGTGCTAGGTGGAGGAATGAGCAGTTCTTC.

This clonotype has at least ten counts. V usage is TRBV12-3 or TRBV12-4 and J usage is TRBJ1-5; the D is unclear. The V and J ends lost 6 bases and 10 bases respectively, with 10 bases between them. The CDR3 has 11 residues. CDR3 protein: CASSVDYPQHF. CDR3 nucleotides: TGTGCCAGCAGCGTCGATTATCCCCAGCATTTT.

The V call is TRBV5-1, the J call TRBJ2-4, with TRBD1 identical over 8 bases. With V trimmed by 4 bases and J by 4 bases, 4 bases remained unmatched. This CDR3 is 14 amino acids long. Germline CDR1 and CDR2: SGHRS and YFSETQ. The CDR3 DNA is TGCGCCAGCAGCACAGGACAGGGTAAAAACATTCAGTACTTC. Protein sequence: CASSTGQGKNIQYF.

This clonotype was seen repeatedly, ten times or more. The chain uses TRBV9 and TRBJ2-2; TRBD2 matches 11 bases. Germline V lookup: CDR1 SGDLS, CDR2 YYNGEE. This CDR3 is 17 amino acids long. V shed 3 bases, J shed 1 base, and the junction held 5 bases outside the gene matches. The CDR3 DNA is TGTGCCAGCAGCGGAAGTAGCGGGGGGGTGAACACCGGGGAGCTGTTTTTT. Encoded protein: CASSGSSGGVNTGELFF.

This clonotype was observed many times. This chain joins TRBV11-2 and TRBJ1-1; D gene uncertain. Trimming removed 6 bases at V and 6 bases at J, with 14 bases between. Germline V lookup: CDR1 SGHAT, CDR2 FQNNGV. The CDR3 is made up of 13 amino acids. This CDR3 reads CASRGWYGAEAFF. The CDR3 coding sequence is TGTGCCAGCAGAGGCTGGTACGGTGCTGAAGCTTTCTTT.

This clonotype was counted at least ten times. The chain joins TRBV6-1 to TRBJ2-1; TRBD2 matches at 10 bases. After removal of 5 bases from V and 6 bases from J, the junction contained 10 bases not matched to a gene. The germline V gene has CDR1 MNHNS and CDR2 SASEGT. The length of the CDR3 is 16 residues. The CDR3 DNA follows: TGTGCCAGCAGTCGACGAAGCGGGAGGGATTCCAATGAGCAGTTCTTC. Amino acid sequence: CASSRRSGRDSNEQFF.

The chain employs TRBV2 and TRBJ2-7; no clear D. CDR3 length: 14 amino acids. Germline V lookup: CDR1 SNHLY, CDR2 FYNNEI. V was pared by 2 bases and J by 2 bases, with 10 bases between. CDR3 loop: CASSELGPPYEQYF. CDR3 bases: TGTGCCAGCAGTGAACTAGGGCCTCCCTACGAGCAGTACTTC.

This clonotype was detected many times. The gene calls are TRBV4-2 and TRBJ1-1, with a weak D call TRBD1 (6 bases). This CDR3 contains 14 residues. The germline V gene encodes CDR1 LGHNA and CDR2 YNFKEQ. Trimming left V 6 bases short and J 2 bases short, with 13 bases between. In DNA form, the CDR3 reads TGTGCCAGCAGGACAGGAAGGGGCAACACTGAAGCTTTCTTT. Its translation is CASRTGRGNTEAFF.

This clonotype was seen many times. The chain links TRBV4-1 to TRBJ2-4, with D perhaps matching TRBD1 or TRBD2 (7 bases each). Trimming shortened V by 0 bases and J by 9 bases, and 27 bases separated the two germline ends. This CDR3 is 19 amino acids long. Per germline, CDR1 MGHRA and CDR2 YSYEKL. As DNA, the CDR3 is TGCGCCAGCAGCCAAGAGATAGGGGGCAGGGTGGGAGGGCAGGTCATTCAGTACTTC. Translation gives CASSQEIGGRVGGQVIQYF.

This clonotype was observed many times. V is TRBV18 and J is TRBJ1-1; D possibly corresponds to TRBD1 (6 bases). V lost 6 bases and J 4 bases, leaving 18 bases between the germline ends. Germline CDR1 and CDR2: KGHSH and LQKENI. The CDR3 has 15 amino acids. The CDR3 region is CASSSGAGVGTEAFF. The CDR3 nucleotides read TGTGCCAGCTCTTCAGGGGCAGGGGTTGGCACTGAAGCTTTCTTT. Using reference TRBV18 and TRBJ1-1 for the parts outside the CDR3, the full variable domain is NAGVMQNPRHLVRRRGQEARLRCSPMKGHSHVYWYRQLPEEGLKFMVYLQKENIIDESGMPKERFSAEFPKEGPSILRIQQVVRGDSAAYFCASSSGAGVGTEAFFGQGTRLTVV.

A single count supports this clonotype. The gene calls are TRBV7-9 and TRBJ1-2, with D maybe TRBD1 (6 bases). The CDR3 loop spans 13 amino acids. The V and J ends lost 4 bases and 2 bases respectively, with 8 bases between them. Germline values: CDR1 SEHNR, CDR2 FQNEAQ (reference sequence). For the CDR3, the DNA is TGTGCCAGCAGCTGGACAGCGAACTATGGCTACACCTTC. Its translation is CASSWTANYGYTF.

V gene TRBV28 combines with J gene TRBJ1-4; D call uncertain. Germline-derived CDR1 and CDR2 are MDHEN and SYDVKM. The CDR3 covers 14 residues. V shed 6 bases and J shed 2 bases, with 10 bases lying between them. CDR3 sequence (DNA): TGTGCCAGCAGATCGGGCCGGACTAATGAAAAACTGTTTTTT. It encodes CASRSGRTNEKLFF.

This clonotype has at least ten counts. V gene TRBV3-1 combines with J gene TRBJ2-3, with D unclear. The CDR3 is 15 residues long. V was trimmed by 0 bases and J by 1 base, leaving 8 bases between them. Germline V gene data show CDR1 as LGHDT and CDR2 as YNNKEL (reference sequence). CDR3 in amino acids: CASSQETLRTDTQYF. In nucleotides, the CDR3 is TGTGCCAGCAGCCAAGAGACACTTCGCACAGATACGCAGTATTTT.

This clonotype showed up many times. This chain links TRBV2 with TRBJ1-5, with D possibly TRBD1 on 6 matching bases. Trimming removed 7 bases from V and 3 bases from J, with 19 bases in between. The CDR3 spans 16 residues. Per the germline V gene, CDR1 is SNHLY and CDR2 is FYNNEI. The CDR3 reads CASKGGRMGVNQPQHF. The CDR3 DNA follows: TGTGCCAGCAAAGGGGGAAGGATGGGGGTCAATCAGCCCCAGCATTTT.